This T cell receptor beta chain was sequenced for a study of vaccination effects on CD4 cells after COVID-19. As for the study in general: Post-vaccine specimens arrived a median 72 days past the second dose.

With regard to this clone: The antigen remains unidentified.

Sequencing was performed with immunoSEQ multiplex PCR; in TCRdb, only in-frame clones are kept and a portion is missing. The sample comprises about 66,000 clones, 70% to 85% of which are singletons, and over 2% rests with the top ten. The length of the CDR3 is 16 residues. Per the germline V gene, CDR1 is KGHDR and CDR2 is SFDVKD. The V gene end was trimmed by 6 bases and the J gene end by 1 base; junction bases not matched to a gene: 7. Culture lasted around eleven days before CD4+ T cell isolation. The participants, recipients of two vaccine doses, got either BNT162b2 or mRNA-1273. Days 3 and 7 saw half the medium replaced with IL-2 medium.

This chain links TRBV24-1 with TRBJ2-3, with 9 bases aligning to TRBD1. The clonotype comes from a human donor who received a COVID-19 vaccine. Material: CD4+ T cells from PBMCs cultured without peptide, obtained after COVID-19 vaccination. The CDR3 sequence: CATSSGRTGGTDTQYF. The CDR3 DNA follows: TGTGCCACCAGTTCCGGGAGGACAGGGGGCACAGATACGCAGTATTTT.